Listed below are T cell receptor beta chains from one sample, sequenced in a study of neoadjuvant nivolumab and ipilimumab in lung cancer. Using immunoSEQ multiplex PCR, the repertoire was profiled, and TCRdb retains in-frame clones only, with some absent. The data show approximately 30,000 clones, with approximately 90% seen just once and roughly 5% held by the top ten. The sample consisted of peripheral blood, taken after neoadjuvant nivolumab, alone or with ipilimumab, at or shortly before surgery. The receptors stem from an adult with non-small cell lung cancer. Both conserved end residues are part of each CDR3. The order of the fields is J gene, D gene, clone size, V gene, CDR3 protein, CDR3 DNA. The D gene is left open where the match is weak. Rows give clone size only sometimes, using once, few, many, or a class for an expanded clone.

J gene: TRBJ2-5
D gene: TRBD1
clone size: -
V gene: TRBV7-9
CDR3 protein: CASSPGTGQETQYF
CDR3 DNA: TGTGCCAGCAGCCCGGGGACAGGGCAAGAGACCCAGTACTTC

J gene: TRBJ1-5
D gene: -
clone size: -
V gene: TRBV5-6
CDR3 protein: CASSLGGFGNQPQHF
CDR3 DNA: TGTGCCAGCAGCTTGGGCGGATTTGGCAATCAGCCCCAGCATTTT

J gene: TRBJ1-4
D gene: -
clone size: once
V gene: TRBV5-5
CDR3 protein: CASSLSPLNRKTVF
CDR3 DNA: TGTGCCAGCAGCTTGTCTCCACTCAATCGAAAAACTGTTTTT

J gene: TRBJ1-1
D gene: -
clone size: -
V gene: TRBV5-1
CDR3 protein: CASSFFGLSSQAEAFF
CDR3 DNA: TGCGCCAGCAGCTTTTTTGGGTTATCAAGTCAGGCTGAAGCTTTCTTT

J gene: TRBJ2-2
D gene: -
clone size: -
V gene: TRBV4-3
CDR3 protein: CASSQGSSSGELFF
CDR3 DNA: TGCGCCAGCAGCCAGGGGTCGAGCTCCGGGGAGCTGTTTTTT

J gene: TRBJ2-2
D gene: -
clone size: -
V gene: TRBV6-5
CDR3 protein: CASSKERGELFF
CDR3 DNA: TGTGCCAGCAGTAAGGAAAGAGGGGAGCTGTTTTTT

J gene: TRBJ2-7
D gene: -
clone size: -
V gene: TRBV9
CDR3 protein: CASSPRQGDNEQYF
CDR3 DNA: TGTGCCAGCAGCCCCCGCCAGGGTGACAACGAGCAGTACTTC

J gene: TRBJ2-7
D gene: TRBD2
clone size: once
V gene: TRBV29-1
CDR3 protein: CSVDGAGGSYEQYF
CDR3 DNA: TGCAGCGTTGATGGTGCGGGGGGGAGTTACGAGCAGTACTTC

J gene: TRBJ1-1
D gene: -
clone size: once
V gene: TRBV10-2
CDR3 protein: CASSYSISFQMNTEAFF
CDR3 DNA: TGCGCCAGCAGCTACAGTATCTCTTTTCAAATGAACACTGAAGCTTTCTTT

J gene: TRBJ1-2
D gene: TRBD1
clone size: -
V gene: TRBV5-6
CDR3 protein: CASRSDRFSYTF
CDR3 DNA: TGTGCCAGCAGATCGGACAGGTTCAGCTACACCTTC

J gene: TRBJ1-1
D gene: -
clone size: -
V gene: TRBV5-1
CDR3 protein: CASSLASGNTEAFF
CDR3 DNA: TGCGCCAGCAGCTTGGCGTCAGGGAACACTGAAGCTTTCTTT

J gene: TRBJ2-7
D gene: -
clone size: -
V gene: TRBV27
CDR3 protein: CATRRDKVYEQYF
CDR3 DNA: TGTGCCACCCGCCGGGACAAAGTATACGAGCAGTACTTC

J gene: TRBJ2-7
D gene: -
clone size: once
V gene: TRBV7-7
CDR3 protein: CASSLGGDNEQYF
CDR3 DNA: TGTGCCAGCAGCTTAGGCGGGGATAACGAGCAGTACTTC

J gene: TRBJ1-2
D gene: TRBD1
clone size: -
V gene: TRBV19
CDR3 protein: CASSIGQALFYGYTF
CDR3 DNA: TGTGCCAGTAGTATCGGACAGGCCCTCTTCTATGGCTACACCTTC

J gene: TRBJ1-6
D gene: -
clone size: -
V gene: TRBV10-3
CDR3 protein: CAISEKSGTSSYNSPLHF
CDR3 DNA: TGTGCCATCAGTGAGAAATCCGGGACCTCGTCCTATAATTCACCCCTCCACTTT

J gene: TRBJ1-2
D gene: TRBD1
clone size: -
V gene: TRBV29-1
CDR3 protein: CTTNRGGTGGHDGYTF
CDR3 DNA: TGCACCACAAATCGGGGTGGGACAGGGGGCCACGATGGCTACACCTTC

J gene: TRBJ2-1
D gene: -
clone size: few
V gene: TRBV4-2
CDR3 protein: CASSQDEAQPYNEQFF
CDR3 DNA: TGTGCCAGCAGCCAAGATGAGGCCCAGCCCTACAATGAGCAGTTCTTC

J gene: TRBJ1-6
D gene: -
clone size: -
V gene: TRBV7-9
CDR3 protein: CASSLDGLGSPLHF
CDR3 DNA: TGTGCCAGCAGCTTAGACGGGTTAGGCTCACCCCTCCACTTT

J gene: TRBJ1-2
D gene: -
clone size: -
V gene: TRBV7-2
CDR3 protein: CASSLGVGAYGYTF
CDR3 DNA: TGTGCCAGCAGCTTAGGGGTAGGCGCGTATGGCTACACCTTC

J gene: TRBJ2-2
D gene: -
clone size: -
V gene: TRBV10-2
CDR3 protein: CASSDSTLTGELFF
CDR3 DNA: TGCGCCAGCAGTGACTCGACGTTAACCGGGGAGCTGTTTTTT

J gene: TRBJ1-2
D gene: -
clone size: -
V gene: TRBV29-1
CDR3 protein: CSVDSEGYTF
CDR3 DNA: TGCAGCGTTGACAGTGAGGGCTACACCTTC

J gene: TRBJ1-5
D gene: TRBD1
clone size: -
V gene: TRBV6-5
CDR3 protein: CASSYSGQGSQPQHF
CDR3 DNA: TGTGCCAGCAGTTACTCGGGACAGGGAAGTCAGCCCCAGCATTTT

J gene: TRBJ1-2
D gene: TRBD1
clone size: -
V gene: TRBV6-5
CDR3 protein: CASSPGTGVRGYTF
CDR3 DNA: TGTGCCAGCAGCCCCGGGACAGGGGTTAGGGGCTACACCTTC

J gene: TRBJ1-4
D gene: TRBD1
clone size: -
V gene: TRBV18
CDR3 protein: CASSPRGQGNEKLFF
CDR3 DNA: TGTGCCAGCTCACCCCGGGGACAGGGGAATGAAAAACTGTTTTTT

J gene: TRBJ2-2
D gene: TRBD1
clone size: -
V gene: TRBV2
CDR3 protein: CASSVRGTGNTGELFF
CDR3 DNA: TGTGCCAGCAGTGTCAGGGGGACAGGGAACACCGGGGAGCTGTTTTTT

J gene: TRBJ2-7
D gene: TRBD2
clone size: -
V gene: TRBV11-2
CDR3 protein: CASSLELAGTYEQYF
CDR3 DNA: TGTGCCAGCAGCTTAGAACTAGCGGGGACCTACGAGCAGTACTTC